This is a list of T cell receptor beta chains from one sample in a study of cytomegalovirus exposure and HLA in healthy donors. Assay used: immunoSEQ multiplex PCR; TCRdb lists only in-frame clones, some missing. The sample table sets out roughly 55,000 clones. Sequenced input: PBMCs. These TCRs come from a man between 45 and 60 years old in good health and CMV-seropositive. Each CDR3 is given with its conserved first and last residue. The order of the fields is J gene, V gene, D gene, CDR3 DNA, CDR3 protein. A D gene is named only where the DNA matches it firmly.

j_gene: TRBJ2-3
v_gene: TRBV18
d_gene: TRBD2
CDR3nt: TGTGCCAGCTCACCACCGGGACTAGCGGGAGGTACAGATACGCAGTATTTT
CDR3aa: CASSPPGLAGGTDTQYF

j_gene: TRBJ1-5
v_gene: TRBV6-1
d_gene: TRBD1
CDR3nt: TGTGCCAGCAGTGTCGACAGGGGCTCCAATCAGCCCCAGCATTTT
CDR3aa: CASSVDRGSNQPQHF

j_gene: TRBJ1-2
v_gene: TRBV28
d_gene: -
CDR3nt: TGTGCCAGCTCGGGGGTTTGGGGCTACACCTTC
CDR3aa: CASSGVWGYTF

j_gene: TRBJ2-7
v_gene: TRBV5-1
d_gene: TRBD1
CDR3nt: TGCGCCAGCAGCTTAGATTCCGGGACAGCAGCCTACGAGCAGTACTTC
CDR3aa: CASSLDSGTAAYEQYF

j_gene: TRBJ2-7
v_gene: TRBV9
d_gene: -
CDR3nt: TGTGCCAGCAGCCTGACGGTTGGGGGGGAGCAGTACTTC
CDR3aa: CASSLTVGGEQYF

j_gene: TRBJ1-2
v_gene: TRBV11-1
d_gene: TRBD1
CDR3nt: TGTGCCAGCAGTTCAACAGGGGTTAACTATGGCTACACCTTC
CDR3aa: CASSSTGVNYGYTF

j_gene: TRBJ2-7
v_gene: TRBV27
d_gene: TRBD1
CDR3nt: TGTGCCAGCAGGGGGGGACAGGGGGCCTACTACGAGCAGTACTTC
CDR3aa: CASRGGQGAYYEQYF

j_gene: TRBJ2-1
v_gene: TRBV4-2
d_gene: TRBD1
CDR3nt: TGTGCCAGCAGCCTCGGACAGGGGATACTCAATGAGCAGTTCTTC
CDR3aa: CASSLGQGILNEQFF

j_gene: TRBJ2-7
v_gene: TRBV4-2
d_gene: TRBD2
CDR3nt: TGTGCCAGCAGCCAAGCGGTCGATAGCGGGAGTCCCCACGAGCAGTACTTC
CDR3aa: CASSQAVDSGSPHEQYF

j_gene: TRBJ2-1
v_gene: TRBV7-2
d_gene: TRBD2
CDR3nt: TGTGCCAGCAGCCCCAGGAGGAGCGGGGGGCCCAATGAGCAGTTCTTC
CDR3aa: CASSPRRSGGPNEQFF

j_gene: TRBJ2-3
v_gene: TRBV18
d_gene: TRBD2
CDR3nt: TGTGCCAGCTCACCCCCCGCGGGGGGCAGCACAGATACGCAGTATTTT
CDR3aa: CASSPPAGGSTDTQYF

j_gene: TRBJ2-3
v_gene: TRBV18
d_gene: -
CDR3nt: TGTGCCAGCTCACCCCAACAGGGCACAGATACGCAGTATTTT
CDR3aa: CASSPQQGTDTQYF

j_gene: TRBJ2-7
v_gene: TRBV10-2
d_gene: TRBD1
CDR3nt: TGCGCCAGCAGTGCGGGACAGGTAATATACGAGCAGTACTTC
CDR3aa: CASSAGQVIYEQYF

j_gene: TRBJ1-1
v_gene: TRBV7-9
d_gene: -
CDR3nt: TGTGCCAGCAGCTCGCAGGGGATTGAAGCTTTCTTT
CDR3aa: CASSSQGIEAFF

j_gene: TRBJ1-2
v_gene: TRBV6-5
d_gene: TRBD1
CDR3nt: TGTGCCAGCAGGTGGACAGATAAGGGGGCACGGGGCTACACCTTC
CDR3aa: CASRWTDKGARGYTF

j_gene: TRBJ2-7
v_gene: TRBV15
d_gene: -
CDR3nt: TGTGCCACCAGCAGAGAAGGGGGGGGCAATTACGAGCAGTACTTC
CDR3aa: CATSREGGGNYEQYF

j_gene: TRBJ2-2
v_gene: TRBV7-9
d_gene: TRBD2
CDR3nt: TGTGCCAGCAACCCTCGTCTAGCGGGGAACACCGGGGAGCTGTTTTTT
CDR3aa: CASNPRLAGNTGELFF

j_gene: TRBJ1-6
v_gene: TRBV2
d_gene: TRBD1
CDR3nt: TGTGCCAGCGACAGGGGGGTCTCCTATAATTCACCCCTCCACTTT
CDR3aa: CASDRGVSYNSPLHF

j_gene: TRBJ1-1
v_gene: TRBV5-4
d_gene: -
CDR3nt: TGTGCCAGCAGCTTGGGCGAGATGAACACTGAAGCTTTCTTT
CDR3aa: CASSLGEMNTEAFF

j_gene: TRBJ1-6
v_gene: TRBV6-5
d_gene: TRBD1
CDR3nt: TGTGCCAGCAGGAGACAGGGGTCACCCCTCCACTTT
CDR3aa: CASRRQGSPLHF

j_gene: TRBJ1-2
v_gene: TRBV27
d_gene: -
CDR3nt: TGTGCCAGCAGTCTCCACGCCCGGGGTGGCTACACCTTC
CDR3aa: CASSLHARGGYTF

j_gene: TRBJ1-2
v_gene: TRBV2
d_gene: -
CDR3nt: TGTGCCAGCAGTGTAAGGACAGACTATGGCTACACCTTC
CDR3aa: CASSVRTDYGYTF